The rows below give T cell receptor beta chains drawn from one sample of a study of Graves' ophthalmopathy and Graves' hyperthyroidism. TCRdb passed the multiplex PCR reads through MiXCR, listing each CDR3 protein once. The profile shows some 350,000 distinct CDR3 sequences, 15% to 20% of them singletons. Sequenced: peripheral blood. These receptors were obtained from an adult woman with stable Graves' hyperthyroidism. Each CDR3 is given with its conserved first and last residue. The D gene is left open where the match is weak. Only some rows state a clone size, as once, few, many or a class for expanded clones.

size	D	J	V	CDR3	DNA
many	-	TRBJ2-4	TRBV19	CASSSQSAKNIQYF	TGTGCCAGTAGTAGCCAGTCGGCCAAAAACATTCAGTACTTC
-	-	TRBJ2-5	TRBV11-2	CASSLLSWRNQETQYF	TGTGCCAGCAGCTTATTATCCTGGCGGAACCAAGAGACCCAGTACTTC
-	-	TRBJ2-2	TRBV27	CASRGARGRTGELFF	TGTGCCAGCAGGGGGGCGCGGGGACGGACCGGGGAGCTGTTTTTT
many	-	TRBJ2-7	TRBV4-3	CASSQAHGQQYEQYF	TGCGCCAGCAGCCAAGCCCACGGGCAGCAGTACGAGCAGTACTTC
many	TRBD1	TRBJ1-5	TRBV6-2/TRBV6-3	CASSYSRGLEFGGQPQHF	TGTGCCAGCAGTTACTCTAGGGGGCTCGAATTTGGGGGTCAGCCCCAGCATTTT
many	TRBD2	TRBJ2-7	TRBV6-1	CASSEYFSIGGSSYEQYF	TGTGCCAGCAGTGAGTATTTCAGCATTGGCGGGAGCTCCTACGAGCAGTACTTC
many	-	TRBJ2-7	TRBV4-1	CASSQTGRNYEQYF	TGCGCCAGCAGCCAAACGGGACGCAACTACGAGCAGTACTTC
many	TRBD2	TRBJ2-5	TRBV28	CASSLATSGRGRETQYF	TGTGCCAGCAGTCTGGCGACTAGCGGGAGGGGGCGAGAGACCCAGTACTTC
few	-	TRBJ1-2	TRBV3-1	CASSQDFVNYGYTF	TGTGCCAGCAGCCAAGATTTCGTTAACTATGGCTACACCTTC
few	-	TRBJ2-7	TRBV7-4	CASSLWGRRPISYEQYF	TGTGCCAGCAGCTTATGGGGGAGGCGGCCGATCTCCTACGAGCAGTACTTC
-	TRBD2	TRBJ2-5	TRBV7-2	CASSPPLAGDETQYF	TGTGCCAGCAGCCCCCCACTAGCGGGAGATGAGACCCAGTACTTC
many	TRBD2	TRBJ2-7	TRBV6-6	CASRTTQAGVSHEQYF	TGTGCCAGCAGGACGACCCAAGCGGGAGTGTCCCACGAGCAGTACTTC
many	-	TRBJ2-7	TRBV9	CASSVEAAGSYEQYF	TGTGCCAGCAGCGTAGAGGCGGCGGGCTCCTACGAGCAGTACTTC
many	-	TRBJ2-7	TRBV5-1	CASSFGGILDEQYF	TGCGCCAGCAGCTTTGGAGGGATCCTGGACGAGCAGTACTTC
many	-	TRBJ1-2	TRBV7-9	CASSLWDRSSYGYTF	TGTGCCAGCAGCTTGTGGGACCGCTCGTCCTATGGCTACACCTTC
many	TRBD1	TRBJ2-7	TRBV13	CASSLDRGKYEQYF	TGTGCCAGCAGCTTGGACAGGGGAAAATACGAGCAGTACTTC
many	-	TRBJ1-6	TRBV20-1	CSARDETGYNSPLHF	TGCAGTGCTAGAGACGAGACAGGATATAATTCACCCCTCCACTTT
many	TRBD2	TRBJ2-7	TRBV12-3/TRBV12-4	CASSLGGREGDYEQYF	TGTGCCAGCAGTTTAGGTGGGCGGGAGGGTGACTACGAGCAGTACTTC
-	-	TRBJ1-1	TRBV6-1	CASSPLGSSIGFF	TGTGCCAGCAGCCCCTTAGGGTCCTCCATTGGTTTCTTT
many	-	TRBJ2-5	TRBV10-3	CAISDTQETQYF	TGTGCCATCAGTGACACGCAAGAGACCCAGTACTTC
-	-	TRBJ1-1	TRBV19	CASSTLIGTHAFF	TGTGCCAGTAGTACTTTAATTGGGACCCACGCTTTCTTT
many	-	TRBJ2-2	TRBV18	CASSPARGNTGELFF	TGTGCCAGCTCACCGGCTAGGGGGAACACCGGGGAGCTGTTTTTT
-	-	TRBJ1-2	TRBV30	CAWSVGRVVYGYTF	TGTGCCTGGAGTGTAGGTCGAGTCGTGTATGGCTACACCTTC
few	TRBD1	TRBJ2-5	TRBV5-4	CASTPGQGNLETQYF	TGTGCCAGCACCCCCGGACAGGGGAATTTGGAGACCCAGTACTTC
many	-	TRBJ2-7	TRBV20-1	CSARNQRNEQYF	TGCAGTGCTAGAAACCAACGAAACGAGCAGTACTTC
few	-	TRBJ2-7	TRBV7-2	CASSPGPGAYEQYF	TGTGCCAGCAGCCCAGGACCGGGGGCCTACGAGCAGTACTTC
-	-	TRBJ1-3	TRBV30	CAWSMTGRNTIYF	TGTGCCTGGAGTATGACCGGACGAAACACCATATATTTT
many	TRBD2	TRBJ2-7	TRBV15	CATSRGGGRRDEQYF	TGTGCCACCAGCAGAGGCGGGGGGCGGCGCGACGAGCAGTACTTC
many	-	TRBJ2-7	TRBV10-3	CAISDQGRGEQYF	TGTGCCATCAGTGATCAGGGGCGAGGCGAGCAGTACTTC
many	TRBD2	TRBJ2-7	TRBV24-1	CATSDPPGLAGLGEQYF	TGTGCCACCAGTGACCCTCCGGGACTAGCGGGCCTCGGCGAGCAGTACTTC
many	-	TRBJ2-4	TRBV12-3/TRBV12-4	CASSLLVGGNIQYF	TGTGCCAGCAGTTTATTGGTGGGAGGAAACATTCAGTACTTC
many	-	TRBJ1-5	TRBV30	CAWSKGDGQPQHF	TGTGCCTGGAGTAAAGGAGATGGCCAGCCCCAGCATTTT
many	-	TRBJ1-1	TRBV30	CAWTSTGWSTEAFF	TGTGCCTGGACCTCCACGGGTTGGAGCACTGAAGCTTTCTTT
many	-	TRBJ2-6	TRBV12-5	CASGISGANVLTF	TGTGCTAGTGGAATCTCTGGGGCCAACGTCCTGACTTTC
medium-sized	TRBD1	TRBJ1-2	TRBV7-3	CASSSSGGAGYTF	TGTGCCAGCAGCTCCTCAGGGGGCGCTGGCTACACCTTC
many	-	TRBJ2-4	TRBV4-1	CASSQAPITGSLAKNIQYF	TGCGCCAGCAGCCAAGCTCCTATAACAGGTTCTCTAGCCAAAAACATTCAGTACTTC
many	-	TRBJ1-2	TRBV20-1	CSARRYDGWRDDYTF	TGCAGTGCTAGACGATACGACGGCTGGAGGGATGACTACACCTTC
many	-	TRBJ2-7	TRBV6-5	CASSYSTEYEQYF	TGTGCCAGCAGTTACTCGACGGAGTACGAGCAGTACTTC
-	-	TRBJ2-7	TRBV5-1	CASSFYPGTKGDEQYF	TGCGCCAGCAGCTTTTATCCCGGGACAAAGGGCGACGAGCAGTACTTC
many	TRBD1	TRBJ1-2	TRBV6-5	CASTGGGNGYTF	TGTGCCAGCACAGGGGGCGGGAATGGCTACACCTTC
many	-	TRBJ2-4	TRBV27	CASSLMLGSKNIQYF	TGTGCCAGCAGTTTAATGCTGGGGTCTAAAAACATTCAGTACTTC
-	TRBD2	TRBJ2-5	TRBV12-3/TRBV12-4	CASSGLAGGPSIRGETQYF	TGTGCCAGCAGTGGACTAGCGGGAGGGCCCTCTATCCGGGGAGAGACCCAGTACTTC
many	TRBD2	TRBJ2-2	TRBV6-2/TRBV6-3	CASSYGRELPFF	TGTGCCAGCAGTTACGGGCGGGAGTTACCGTTTTTT
many	TRBD2	TRBJ2-5	TRBV2	CASSEVVAGAETQYF	TGTGCCAGCAGTGAAGTCGTAGCGGGAGCAGAGACCCAGTACTTC
-	TRBD1	TRBJ1-5	TRBV12-3/TRBV12-4	CASSLGGQGGQPQHF	TGTGCCAGCAGTTTAGGAGGACAGGGGGGGCAGCCCCAGCATTTT
many	TRBD2	TRBJ2-5	TRBV6-4	CASRPEWGRVGTGGPRETQYF	TGTGCCAGCAGACCAGAGTGGGGCAGGGTGGGTACGGGAGGGCCTCGAGAGACCCAGTACTTC
many	-	TRBJ1-2	TRBV6-5	CASSYSPPAGYTF	TGTGCCAGCAGTTACTCGCCTCCGGCCGGCTACACCTTC